The 17 T cell receptor beta chains given below trace back to one sample, sequenced in a study of cytomegalovirus exposure and HLA in healthy donors. Assay used: immunoSEQ multiplex PCR; TCRdb lists only in-frame clones, some missing. Of 140,000 or so clones in the sample, 89% were seen once. Sequenced material: PBMCs. These receptors were collected from a woman aged 18-35 years in good health and CMV-seropositive.

The V and J genes are TRBV9 and TRBJ2-5; 8 positions agree with TRBD1. V dropped 0 bases and J dropped 5; count of bases not matched to a gene: 6. Germline V lookup: CDR1 SGDLS, CDR2 YYNGEE. This CDR3 region has 15 residues. This chain's CDR3 is CASSVVGAGGETQYF. The CDR3 nucleotides read TGTGCCAGCAGCGTAGTTGGGGCAGGGGGCGAGACCCAGTACTTC.

This clone was recorded a few times. The chain combines TRBV7-8 with TRBJ2-7; the match to TRBD1 covers 9 bases. The CDR3 is 12 amino acids. CDR1 and CDR2 (germline): SGHVS, FQNEAQ. J lost 5 bases, V lost 11 bases, and 7 bases had no gene match. The CDR3 DNA sequence: TGTGCCGGGGGACAGGGAGTGGACGAGCAGTACTTC. This gives the protein CAGGQGVDEQYF.

The CDR3 is CASSQMGGARAEAFF. For the CDR3, the DNA is TGCGCCAGCAGCCAAATGGGGGGGGCTAGGGCTGAAGCTTTCTTT. The chain carries TRBV4-1 and TRBJ1-1; D is perhaps TRBD1 (6 bases). The CDR3 length is 15 residues. V shed 2 bases and J shed 6 bases, with 16 bases lying between them. In germline, CDR1 is MGHRA, CDR2 YSYEKL.

J is TRBJ1-1 and V is TRBV29-1; D gene unclear. Trimming removed 0 bases from V and 0 bases from J, with 11 bases in between. The germline gives CDR1 SQVTM, CDR2 ANQGSEA. This CDR3 contains 15 residues. The CDR3 sequence: CSVEEGRELNTEAFF. The CDR3 coding sequence is TGCAGCGTTGAAGAAGGCCGGGAGCTGAACACTGAAGCTTTCTTT.

This rearrangement joins TRBV9 to TRBJ1-2, with 8 bases fitting TRBD1. With 4 bases clipped from V and 6 bases from J, the junction kept 11 bases outside the gene matches. This CDR3 contains 15 residues. The germline CDR1 and CDR2 sequences are SGDLS and YYNGEE. The DNA for the CDR3 is TGTGCCAGCAGCCCTACAGGGGGGATCGCCAATGGCTACACCTTC. This sequence encodes CASSPTGGIANGYTF.

V is TRBV30 and J is TRBJ1-6; no firm D call. The germline V gene encodes CDR1 GTSNPN and CDR2 SVGIG (reference sequence). CDR3 length equals 15 residues. V was trimmed by 0 bases and J by 8 bases, leaving 14 bases between them. The CDR3 protein is CAWSVRGRRDSPLHF. CDR3 DNA: TGTGCCTGGAGTGTACGTGGCAGGAGGGATTCACCCCTCCACTTT.

The chain combines TRBV7-2 with TRBJ2-5; 15 bases agree with TRBD2. The CDR3 sequence is 17 residues long. Germline CDR1 reads SGHTA; CDR2 reads FQGNSA. The V segment lost 10 bases and the J segment 1 base; nucleotides outside the gene matches: 10. CDR3 protein: CATGTSGGLGIQETQYF. The DNA of the CDR3 is TGTGCCACTGGGACTAGCGGGGGGTTAGGTATCCAAGAGACCCAGTACTTC.

This clone showed up just a few times. The rearrangement links TRBV6-5 to TRBJ1-2; D might be TRBD1 (5 bases). V was shortened by 0 bases and J by 5 bases, with 13 bases between the two germline ends. The germline CDR1 and CDR2 sequences are MNHEY and SVGAGI. This CDR3 is built from 15 residues. As DNA, the CDR3 is TGTGCCAGCAGTTACTCGTATGACAGCCCATATGGCTACACCTTC. It codes for CASSYSYDSPYGYTF.

The J gene is TRBJ2-7, the V gene TRBV6-1; D is possibly TRBD2 (6 bases). V shed 7 bases and J shed 3 bases, with 13 bases lying between them. The V gene's germline CDR1 is MNHNS and CDR2 SASEGT. The CDR3 sequence is 13 residues long. CDR3 DNA sequence: TGTGCCAGCAATGTCTGGACTAACTACGAGCAGTACTTC. Translated: CASNVWTNYEQYF.

The chain carries TRBV7-8 and TRBJ2-7; TRBD1 might be the D (5 bases). CDR3 size: 15 residues. V lost 1 base, J lost 5 bases, and 15 bases lay in between. Germline assignment: CDR1 SGHVS and CDR2 FQNEAQ. The CDR3 spells CASSLEPGREDEQYF. CDR3 in DNA: TGTGCCAGCAGCTTAGAGCCAGGGCGTGAGGACGAGCAGTACTTC.

The gene calls are TRBV27 and TRBJ2-6; TRBD2 is a possible D gene (6 bases). This CDR3 spans 15 amino acids. Germline V gene data show CDR1 as MNHEY and CDR2 as SMNVEV (reference sequence). Deletions cut 6 bases from V and 11 bases from J, with 20 bases between. CDR3 DNA sequence: TGTGCCAGCAGACTTGGGACTTTCTCAGAACACGTCCTGACTTTC. Translated: CASRLGTFSEHVLTF.

The CDR3 DNA sequence: TGTGCCAGCGCCGGGACAGATAGCTACGAGCAGTACTTC. Amino acid sequence: CASAGTDSYEQYF. The gene calls are TRBV18 and TRBJ2-7; the match to TRBD1 covers 7 bases. The ends lost 8 bases at V and 3 bases at J; junction bases unmatched: 7. This CDR3 has 13 residues. Germline CDR1 reads KGHSH; CDR2 reads LQKENI.

The gene calls are TRBV28 and TRBJ1-6, with 7 bases lining up with TRBD1. Germline V CDR1 and CDR2: MDHEN, SYDVKM. The CDR3 totals 13 residues. V lost 7 bases, J lost 10 bases, and 7 bases stayed unmatched. DNA for the CDR3: TGTGCCAGCATTCATCAGGGGGGCTCACCCCTCCACTTT. Translating gives CASIHQGGSPLHF.

This clone appeared once. CDR3 residues: CTSSQSEVSLEKLFF. CDR3 DNA sequence: TGCACCAGCAGCCAAAGCGAGGTTTCGTTAGAAAAACTGTTTTTT. This sequence joins TRBV1 and TRBJ1-4. TRBV1 is a listed pseudogene. The CDR3 is made up of 15 amino acids.

The CDR3: CASSIRLAGAYEQYF. The DNA of the CDR3 is TGTGCCAGCAGCATCCGACTAGCGGGGGCCTACGAGCAGTACTTC. The genes are TRBV7-4 and TRBJ2-7; 12 positions match TRBD2. The CDR3 extends over 15 amino acids. The trim removed 5 bases at V and 2 bases at J, leaving 4 bases unmatched. The germline CDR1 and CDR2 sequences are SGHVT and SQSDAQ.

The rearrangement links TRBV15 to TRBJ1-3; D is unclear. V was clipped by 1 base and J by 2 bases, with 12 bases between them. This CDR3 has 16 residues. Germline lookup yields CDR1 LNHNV and CDR2 YYDKDF (reference sequence). The DNA for the CDR3 is TGTGCCACCAGCAGAGCCCAGGCCGATCCTGGAAACACCATATATTTT. Translating gives CATSRAQADPGNTIYF.

In DNA, the CDR3 is TGTGCCAGCAGCGTAGAACAGGGAAGCGAGCAGTACTTC. Encoded protein: CASSVEQGSEQYF. The gene calls are TRBV9 and TRBJ2-7; D may be TRBD1 (6 bases). The V gene lost 0 bases and the J gene lost 6 bases, with 10 bases spanning the gap. Germline CDR1 and CDR2: SGDLS and YYNGEE. This CDR3 spans 13 amino acids.